One sample yielded the 10 T cell receptor beta chains listed below, sequenced in a study of T cells in Graves' hyperthyroidism and ophthalmopathy. Researchers took RNA transcripts and amplified the TCR beta CDR3 regions from them. Using the HTBI primer set, a first-round RT-PCR was run on the TCR CDR3. TCRdb passed the multiplex PCR reads through MiXCR, listing each CDR3 protein once. The sample includes approximately 330,000 distinct CDR3 sequences, around 20% of them seen just once. The sample consisted of blood. Every receptor here comes from a woman in her forties or fifties with Graves' hyperthyroidism.

This clonotype was detected many times. J is TRBJ2-5 and V is TRBV18; TRBD2 might be the D (6 bases). The CDR3 runs 13 residues. The V and J ends lost 8 bases and 1 base respectively, with 11 bases between them. CDR1 and CDR2 (germline): KGHSH, LQKENI. The CDR3 loop reads CASSPGLQETQYF. CDR3 in DNA: TGTGCCAGCAGCCCGGGACTCCAAGAGACCCAGTACTTC.

CDR3 sequence: CATSGSRGLHEQFF. The CDR3 DNA reads as TGTGCCACCAGTGGGTCCAGGGGACTTCATGAGCAGTTCTTC. V is TRBV24-1 and J is TRBJ2-1; D might be TRBD1 or TRBD2, each matching 6 bases. V lost 5 bases and J lost 8, with 15 bases in between. Germline lookup yields CDR1 KGHDR and CDR2 SFDVKD. This CDR3 spans 14 amino acids.

In its sample, this clonotype was seen many times. The chain is built from TRBV20-1 and TRBJ2-5, with TRBD1 matching 7 bases. The V gene's germline CDR1 is DFQATT and CDR2 SNEGSKA (reference sequence). The length of the CDR3 is 12 residues. With V trimmed by 5 bases and J by 5 bases, 5 bases remained unmatched. The CDR3 reads CSAGGQRETQYF. CDR3 nucleotides: TGCAGTGCTGGGGGACAGCGTGAGACCCAGTACTTC.

This clonotype came up a few times. A read error may be the cause here, since a much bigger clone is one base away. It is likely a read error, because the conserved phenylalanine at the end of the CDR3 is missing. This chain joins TRBV2 and TRBJ2-4, with 7 bases lining up with TRBD1. The CDR3 is made up of 16 amino acids. The V and J ends lost 7 bases and 2 bases, in that order; junction bases with no gene match: 11. The germline CDR1 and CDR2 sequences are SNHLY and FYNNEI. The CDR3: CASTSRQGWPKNIQYL. In DNA form, the CDR3 reads TGTGCCAGCACCTCGAGACAGGGTTGGCCCAAAAACATTCAGTACCTC.

V and J are TRBV28 and TRBJ1-1; weak D call: TRBD1 (6 bases). The V gene lost 6 bases and the J gene lost 1 base, with 15 bases spanning the gap. The CDR3 extends over 15 amino acids. Germline V lookup: CDR1 MDHEN, CDR2 SYDVKM. CDR3 coding DNA: TGTGCCAGCAGCTCCACCGGGACAAAGAACACTGAAGCTTTCTTT. The encoded protein is CASSSTGTKNTEAFF.

There are a few counts of this clonotype. This chain links TRBV30 with TRBJ1-2; D may be TRBD1 (5 bases). The length of the CDR3 is 13 residues. The germline V gene has CDR1 GTSNPN and CDR2 SVGIG (reference sequence). Trimming left V 0 bases short and J 3 bases short, with 8 bases between. Here the CDR3 reads CAWSVGGDYGYTF. The CDR3 coding sequence is TGTGCCTGGAGTGTTGGGGGAGACTATGGCTACACCTTC.

The rearrangement joins TRBV5-6 to TRBJ1-1; D uncertain. With 4 bases removed from V and 0 bases from J, the gap between germline ends came to 25 bases. This CDR3 has 19 amino acids. The V gene's germline CDR1 is SGHDT and CDR2 YYEEEE. CDR3 protein: CASSVAISQSTKLNTEAFF. DNA of the CDR3: TGTGCCAGCAGCGTGGCAATCTCGCAATCGACCAAATTGAACACTGAAGCTTTCTTT.

The rearrangement links TRBV29-1 to TRBJ2-7; weak D call: TRBD1 (6 bases). V shed 3 bases and J shed 0 bases, with 24 bases lying between them. The germline CDR1 and CDR2 sequences are SQVTM and ANQGSEA. The CDR3 has 18 amino acids. CDR3 residues: CSVEIRGPKSLSSYEQYF. Written as DNA, the CDR3 is TGCAGCGTTGAGATCAGGGGCCCTAAATCACTTAGCTCCTACGAGCAGTACTTC.

This chain uses TRBV12-3 or TRBV12-4 with TRBJ2-1, with 11 bases identical to TRBD2. This CDR3 comprises 15 residues. V was pared by 6 bases and J by 9 bases, with 10 bases of the junction left unmatched. CDR3 sequence: CASSRTSGSRGEQFF. In DNA, the CDR3 is TGTGCCAGCAGCCGTACTAGCGGGAGCAGGGGTGAGCAGTTCTTC.

V is TRBV28 and J is TRBJ1-4; 7 bases line up with TRBD1. Trimming removed 6 bases from V and 7 bases from J; junction bases left unmatched: 2. CDR1 is MDHEN, CDR2 SYDVKM, per germline. This CDR3 contains 12 residues. CDR3 region: CASRGQTEKLFF. Written as DNA, the CDR3 is TGTGCCAGCAGGGGACAGACTGAAAAACTGTTTTTT.